This is a list of T cell receptor beta chains from one sample in a study of human T cells and chemical hapten exposure. TCRdb re-called the RACE reads through MiXCR, storing one row per CDR3 protein. The top ten hold 1.5% to 2.5% of the sample, which has under 40,000 distinct CDR3 sequences, approximately 12% seen once. The sample here was whole blood, taken in connection with sensitization to the hapten diphenylcyclopropenone (DPC). Receptor source: a woman between 40 and 50 years old with alopecia areata. Some clones in this sample may be carry-over from other donors' samples. CDR3s include the opening cysteine and the closing phenylalanine or tryptophan. A D gene is named only where the DNA matches it firmly. Some rows have no size entry. The others give once, few or many, or a class for an expanded clone.

V: TRBV28; size: many; J: TRBJ2-1; D: .; DNA: TGTGCCAGCGTAGCGAGTACCATCAATGAGCAGTTCTTC; CDR3: CASVASTINEQFF
V: TRBV7-9; size: .; J: TRBJ2-7; D: TRBD2; DNA: TGTGCCAGCAGCATGGGACTAGCGGAGAGTGAGCAGTACTTC; CDR3: CASSMGLAESEQYF
V: TRBV7-9; size: many; J: TRBJ2-7; D: TRBD1; DNA: TGTGCCAGCAGCTTGGGACAGGGCGTGAACGAGCAGTACTTC; CDR3: CASSLGQGVNEQYF
V: TRBV6-5; size: many; J: TRBJ2-3; D: TRBD2; DNA: TGTGCCAGCACGTTCCCGGGGGGGCAGGCTACGCAGTATTTT; CDR3: CASTFPGGQATQYF
V: TRBV5-1; size: many; J: TRBJ2-1; D: .; DNA: TGCGCCAGCAGCCCGACAGGGGTTTCGTCGGGGGGTTACAATGAGCAGTTCTTC; CDR3: CASSPTGVSSGGYNEQFF
V: TRBV7-3; size: many; J: TRBJ1-6; D: .; DNA: TGTGCCAGCAGCCTCGTTGGACAGACTAATTCACCCCTCCACTTT; CDR3: CASSLVGQTNSPLHF
V: TRBV19; size: many; J: TRBJ2-4; D: .; DNA: TGTGCCAGTAGTAGATGGGGGATCAAAAACATTCAGTACTTC; CDR3: CASSRWGIKNIQYF
V: TRBV4-3; size: many; J: TRBJ1-1; D: .; DNA: TGCGCCAGCAGACAATCGACGGGGCAGGGCCTCTGGGTTGCTGCTGAAGCTTTCTTT; CDR3: CASRQSTGQGLWVAAEAFF
V: TRBV9; size: .; J: TRBJ2-2; D: .; DNA: TGTGCCAGCAGCGTAAGGGGTAACGGGGAGCTGTTTTTT; CDR3: CASSVRGNGELFF
V: TRBV7-9; size: .; J: TRBJ1-6; D: .; DNA: TGTGCCAGCAGCTTAGCACAGGGCGGGTATGGTTCACCCCTCCACTTT; CDR3: CASSLAQGGYGSPLHF
V: TRBV5-5; size: many; J: TRBJ1-3; D: .; DNA: TGTGCCAGCAGCTTCGGCACGATCTCTGGAAACACCATATATTTT; CDR3: CASSFGTISGNTIYF
V: TRBV6-6; size: .; J: TRBJ1-1; D: .; DNA: TGTGCCAGCAGTTTCCTGACGGGGGCGCCGGTTGAAGCTTTCTTT; CDR3: CASSFLTGAPVEAFF
V: TRBV7-2; size: .; J: TRBJ2-3; D: .; DNA: TGTGCCAGCAGCTCTCCGGGCGGCTTCGTGGATACGCAGTATTTT; CDR3: CASSSPGGFVDTQYF
V: TRBV7-2; size: many; J: TRBJ1-3; D: TRBD1; DNA: TGTGCCAGCAGCTTTACAGGGGGCATAGGAAACACCATATATTTT; CDR3: CASSFTGGIGNTIYF
V: TRBV29-1; size: many; J: TRBJ2-2; D: TRBD2; DNA: TGCAGCGTTTCCCAGACTAGCGGAACCGGGGAGCTGTTTTTT; CDR3: CSVSQTSGTGELFF
V: TRBV7-8; size: many; J: TRBJ2-5; D: TRBD1; DNA: TGTGCCAGCAGAGACAGGGCGGAGACCCAGTACTTC; CDR3: CASRDRAETQYF
V: TRBV19; size: .; J: TRBJ2-5; D: TRBD2; DNA: TGTGCCAGTAGTAGTACCGGGACTAGCGGGACGGAGACCCGGTACTTC; CDR3: CASSSTGTSGTETRYF
V: TRBV3-1; size: many; J: TRBJ2-2; D: TRBD2; DNA: TGTGCCAGCAGCCAAATGGCGGGGGGAGCCGGGGAGCTGTTTTTT; CDR3: CASSQMAGGAGELFF
V: TRBV19; size: .; J: TRBJ2-3; D: .; DNA: TGTGCCAGTAGTATAGTACCGGGGCGCTCCACAGATACGCAGTATTTT; CDR3: CASSIVPGRSTDTQYF
V: TRBV7-9; size: many; J: TRBJ2-1; D: .; DNA: TGTGCCAGCAGCTTTGAACGGCAGGCGGGATCCTACAATGAGCAGTTCTTC; CDR3: CASSFERQAGSYNEQFF
V: TRBV9; size: many; J: TRBJ1-3; D: .; DNA: TGTGCCAGCAGCCTAGAGTCGGGGCGTCGAGGAAACACCATATATTTT; CDR3: CASSLESGRRGNTIYF
V: TRBV10-3; size: few; J: TRBJ2-2; D: .; DNA: TGTGCCATCAGTCCCGGGGCGGCGTCGAACACCGGGGAGCTGTTTTTT; CDR3: CAISPGAASNTGELFF
V: TRBV10-3; size: many; J: TRBJ2-7; D: TRBD2; DNA: TGTGCCATCAGTGAGGGACTAGTGGGAGGCTACGAGCAGTACTTC; CDR3: CAISEGLVGGYEQYF
V: TRBV2; size: .; J: TRBJ2-1; D: TRBD1; DNA: TGTGCCAGCAGTGGGGGACAGGGTGCGGTCGATGAGCAGTTCTTC; CDR3: CASSGGQGAVDEQFF
V: TRBV4-1; size: few; J: TRBJ1-2; D: .; DNA: TGCGCCAGCAGCCAAGTTGGCGGCCCACCTAACTATGGCTACACCTTC; CDR3: CASSQVGGPPNYGYTF
V: TRBV6-9; size: many; J: TRBJ2-2; D: .; DNA: TGTGCCAACGTCGACAGGACCAACACCGGGGAGCTGTTTTTT; CDR3: CANVDRTNTGELFF
V: TRBV29-1; size: few; J: TRBJ2-5; D: TRBD2; DNA: TGCAGCGGGCGTAGCGGGGCGCGGTGGGGAGAGACCCAGTACTTC; CDR3: CSGRSGARWGETQYF
V: TRBV27; size: many; J: TRBJ2-2; D: TRBD1; DNA: TGTGCCAGCAGTTTATCCCCACAGGGGAGCACCGGGGAGCTGTTTTTT; CDR3: CASSLSPQGSTGELFF
V: TRBV7-2; size: .; J: TRBJ2-5; D: .; DNA: TGTGCCAGCACCGTCGCTGGCGGCGAGACCCAGTACTTC; CDR3: CASTVAGGETQYF
V: TRBV5-6; size: few; J: TRBJ2-1; D: TRBD1; DNA: TGTGCCAGCAGCCCAACCCCACCATACGGGACAGGGCCCAATGAGCAGTTCTTC; CDR3: CASSPTPPYGTGPNEQFF
V: TRBV2; size: .; J: TRBJ1-5; D: .; DNA: TGTGCCAGCAGTGAGGACGGTCCCCCGCATTTT; CDR3: CASSEDGPPHF
V: TRBV15; size: many; J: TRBJ1-3; D: TRBD1; DNA: TGTGCCACCAGCAGGGCCACAGGGGCTGGAAACACCATATATTTT; CDR3: CATSRATGAGNTIYF
V: TRBV7-2; size: .; J: TRBJ2-5; D: TRBD2; DNA: TGTGCCAGCAGCTGGGGACTAGCGGGGGGAAAGACCCAGTACTTC; CDR3: CASSWGLAGGKTQYF
V: TRBV21-1; size: few; J: TRBJ1-1; D: .; DNA: TGTGCCAGCAGCAATAACGAAGCTTTCTTT; CDR3: CASSNNEAFF
V: TRBV11-2; size: many; J: TRBJ2-3; D: .; DNA: TGTGCCAGCAGCTGGGACCGGGCAGATACGCAGTATTTT; CDR3: CASSWDRADTQYF
V: TRBV11-1; size: few; J: TRBJ2-3; D: .; DNA: TGTGCCAGCACCCTGGGGGGAGATACGCAGTATTTT; CDR3: CASTLGGDTQYF
V: TRBV27; size: many; J: TRBJ1-3; D: .; DNA: TGTGCCAGCAGTCCCGGACGGAGCTCTGGAAACACCATATATTTT; CDR3: CASSPGRSSGNTIYF
V: TRBV19; size: many; J: TRBJ1-5; D: .; DNA: TGTGCCAGTAGTCCCTCACCCGACATGCTCAATCAGCCCCAGCATTTT; CDR3: CASSPSPDMLNQPQHF
V: TRBV5-1; size: .; J: TRBJ2-7; D: TRBD1; DNA: TGCGCCAGCAGCTTCGGCACAGGGGCCTACGAGCAGTACTTC; CDR3: CASSFGTGAYEQYF
V: TRBV12-3/TRBV12-4; size: many; J: TRBJ2-2; D: .; DNA: TGTGCCAGCAGTTTAGGAGCCCGGGAAGCCACGGTGAACACCGGGGAGCTGTTTTTT; CDR3: CASSLGAREATVNTGELFF
V: TRBV10-3; size: .; J: TRBJ1-2; D: .; DNA: TGTGCCATCAGTCTCCCCCACATGCAGAATGGCTACACCTTC; CDR3: CAISLPHMQNGYTF
V: TRBV6-6; size: many; J: TRBJ2-1; D: TRBD1; DNA: TGTGCCAGCAGTACGACAGGGGGGGTAAGCAATGAGCAGTTCTTC; CDR3: CASSTTGGVSNEQFF
V: TRBV20-1; size: many; J: TRBJ2-3; D: .; DNA: TGCAGTGCCCCGGAGGGATATACGCAGTATTTT; CDR3: CSAPEGYTQYF
V: TRBV5-1; size: many; J: TRBJ1-3; D: TRBD1; DNA: TGCGCCAGCAGCTTGGCCGGTGGACAGGGTCAGAGCTCTGGAAACACCATATATTTT; CDR3: CASSLAGGQGQSSGNTIYF
V: TRBV7-9; size: few; J: TRBJ2-1; D: .; DNA: TGTGCCAGCAGCTTAGGGGGCAGCCTCAATGAGCAGTTCTTC; CDR3: CASSLGGSLNEQFF